The 25 T cell receptor beta chains below come from one sample, sequenced in a study of blood T cell repertoires in COVID-19. The protocol was immunoSEQ multiplex PCR, while the TCRdb copy is restricted to in-frame clones and leaves out a portion. Of 400,000 to 450,000 clones detected, approximately 90% appear once; the ten largest clones hold roughly 13%. Material: peripheral blood. These receptors were obtained from a woman aged 45 to 65 with COVID-19, enrolled during active disease.

The J gene is TRBJ1-2, the V gene TRBV7-2; the match to TRBD1 covers 10 bases. Germline V CDR1 and CDR2: SGHTA, FQGNSA. The CDR3 is 14 residues long. V trimming: 5 bases; J trimming: 2 bases; junction bases outside the gene matches: 2. The CDR3 is CASSQDRGNYGYTF. Here the CDR3 DNA reads TGTGCCAGCAGCCAGGACAGGGGGAACTATGGCTACACCTTC.

This rearrangement joins TRBV2 to TRBJ1-2; tentative D call: TRBD1 (5 bases). Trimming stripped 5 bases from V and 8 bases from J, with 21 bases between. The CDR3 contains 15 residues. CDR1 SNHLY and CDR2 FYNNEI come from the germline V gene. The CDR3 here is CASSFYPGRVGGYTF. The CDR3 DNA sequence: TGTGCCAGCAGTTTCTACCCGGGCAGGGTTGGCGGCTACACCTTC.

V usage is TRBV30 and J usage is TRBJ1-2; 9 bases fit TRBD1. This CDR3 comprises 12 residues. From germline, CDR1 is GTSNPN and CDR2 SVGIG (reference sequence). V dropped 5 bases and J dropped 7; count of bases not matched to a gene: 5. The DNA of the CDR3 is TGTGCCTGGGACAGGGGGAGCGGTGGCTACACCTTC. Amino acid sequence: CAWDRGSGGYTF.

The rearrangement links TRBV2 to TRBJ1-1, with D possibly being TRBD1 (5 bases). CDR3 length: 14 residues. Trimming took 5 bases from V and 7 from J, leaving 17 bases between them. Per germline, CDR1 SNHLY and CDR2 FYNNEI. The CDR3 loop is CASSSPRGFVEAFF. Here the CDR3 DNA reads TGTGCCAGCAGTTCCCCACGGGGGTTCGTTGAAGCTTTCTTT.

In this sample, this clone turned up once. This rearrangement joins TRBV6-5 to TRBJ1-2; 9 bases fit TRBD1. CDR1 and CDR2 from the germline V gene are MNHEY and SVGAGI. This CDR3 region has 15 residues. V trimming: 0 bases; J trimming: 3 bases; junction bases outside the gene matches: 2. The CDR3 loop reads CASSYSGQGYYGYTF. Here the CDR3 DNA reads TGTGCCAGCAGTTACTCGGGACAGGGTTACTATGGCTACACCTTC.

Points on this clone: One base away lies a much larger clone, so this may be a sequencing read error. The chain joins TRBV28 to TRBJ1-2; 9 bases fit TRBD1. Losses at the gene ends were 4 bases for V and 5 bases for J; bases not matched to a gene: 2. CDR3 length equals 13 residues. The germline V gene encodes CDR1 MDHEN and CDR2 SYDVKM. The CDR3: CASSSDRGYGYTF. The CDR3 coding sequence is TGTGCCAGCAGTTCGGACAGGGGTTATGGCTACACCTTC.

The rearrangement uses TRBV6-5 and TRBJ2-2, with 7 bases aligning to TRBD2. The trim removed 6 bases at V and 1 base at J, leaving 5 bases unmatched. This CDR3 region has 15 residues. Germline loops: CDR1 MNHEY, CDR2 SVGAGI. Here the CDR3 reads CASSARGGNTGELFF. The CDR3 DNA reads as TGTGCCAGCAGCGCTCGCGGGGGGAACACCGGGGAGCTGTTTTTT.

The genes are TRBV18 and TRBJ2-1; weak D call: TRBD1 (5 bases). The CDR3 has 13 residues. With 2 bases removed from V and 8 bases from J, the gap between germline ends came to 10 bases. Looked up from germline, CDR1 is KGHSH and CDR2 is LQKENI. Written as DNA, the CDR3 is TGTGCCAGCTCACCAGACAGTCCGTATGAGCAGTTCTTC. As protein: CASSPDSPYEQFF.

The chain uses TRBV7-9 and TRBJ2-3; 7 bases map to TRBD2. The V and J ends lost 5 bases and 1 base, in that order; junction bases with no gene match: 9. The germline V gene encodes CDR1 SEHNR and CDR2 FQNEAQ (reference sequence). The CDR3 is made up of 16 amino acids. The CDR3 sequence: CASSHPPGGRTDTQYF. CDR3 bases: TGTGCCAGCAGCCACCCTCCGGGGGGTCGCACAGATACGCAGTATTTT.

The rearrangement uses TRBV15 and TRBJ2-7, with a tentative D call TRBD2 (6 bases). CDR3 length: 13 residues. Trimming took 0 bases from V and 6 from J, leaving 9 bases between them. The germline V gene has CDR1 LNHNV and CDR2 YYDKDF (reference sequence). The chain's CDR3 is CATSRDVGGEQYF. The CDR3 DNA is TGTGCCACCAGCAGAGATGTGGGAGGCGAGCAGTACTTC.

The chain employs TRBV9 and TRBJ1-1; D is perhaps TRBD1 (5 bases). Trimming left V 3 bases short and J 4 bases short, with 10 bases between. This CDR3 region has 13 residues. CDR1 and CDR2 from the germline V gene are SGDLS and YYNGEE. CDR3 in amino acids: CASSESGGTEAFF. CDR3 bases: TGTGCCAGCAGCGAAAGCGGGGGCACTGAAGCTTTCTTT. The variable domain in full, completed from reference TRBV9 and TRBJ1-1, reads DSGVTQTPKHLITATGQRVTLRCSPRSGDLSVYWYQQSLDQGLQFLIQYYNGEERAKGNILERFSAQQFPDLHSELNLSSLELGDSALYFCASSESGGTEAFFGQGTRLTVV.

J is TRBJ1-1 and V is TRBV6-5; D is ambiguous. Per germline, CDR1 MNHEY and CDR2 SVGAGI. V was shortened by 6 bases and J by 6 bases, with 8 bases between the two germline ends. CDR3 length: 11 amino acids. The CDR3: CASRRGAEAFF. CDR3 DNA sequence: TGTGCCAGCAGAAGAGGAGCTGAAGCTTTCTTT.

The chain links TRBV6-1 to TRBJ1-2; tentative D call: TRBD1 (6 bases). This CDR3 contains 16 residues. V lost 3 bases, J lost 8 bases, and 22 bases lay in between. Germline-derived CDR1 and CDR2 are MNHNS and SASEGT. CDR3: CASSDPLGARREGYTF. The CDR3 DNA reads as TGTGCCAGCAGTGACCCCTTGGGGGCCCGTCGAGAAGGCTACACCTTC.

The chain carries TRBV5-6 and TRBJ2-1; D gene ambiguous. CDR3 length: 16 residues. Trimming removed 0 bases at V and 0 bases at J, with 10 bases between. CDR1 is SGHDT, CDR2 YYEEEE, per germline. As DNA, the CDR3 is TGTGCCAGCAGCTTGGTTACGGTAAGCTCCTACAATGAGCAGTTCTTC. Protein: CASSLVTVSSYNEQFF.

A remark on this clone: Different DNA sequences within this sample yield the same CDR3. The V call is TRBV9, the J call TRBJ2-3; D possibly corresponds to TRBD1 (7 bases). The CDR3 totals 15 residues. Germline V gene lookup returns CDR1 SGDLS and CDR2 YYNGEE. V was shortened by 0 bases and J by 1 base, with 9 bases between the two germline ends. The CDR3 loop is CASSVGRGRTDTQYF. DNA for the CDR3: TGTGCCAGCAGCGTAGGGAGGGGGCGCACAGATACGCAGTATTTT.

This chain uses TRBV7-9 with TRBJ2-7; 10 bases line up with TRBD1. With V trimmed by 4 bases and J by 1 base, 4 bases remained unmatched. The length of the CDR3 is 15 residues. The germline CDR1 and CDR2 sequences are SEHNR and FQNEAQ (reference sequence). This chain's CDR3 is CASSSPDRGSYEQYF. CDR3 DNA: TGTGCCAGCAGCTCCCCGGACAGGGGGTCCTACGAGCAGTACTTC.

V gene TRBV5-3 combines with J gene TRBJ1-1, with 8 bases lining up with TRBD1. TRBV5-3 is an open reading frame, and its role is uncertain. There are 13 residues in the CDR3. V shed 4 bases, J shed 11 bases, and the junction held 10 bases outside the gene matches. The chain's CDR3 is CARSLGTGRVAFF. The CDR3 DNA is TGTGCCAGAAGCCTTGGGACAGGCCGGGTGGCTTTCTTT.

V is TRBV29-1 and J is TRBJ1-1; TRBD1 matches at 8 bases. The germline CDR1 and CDR2 sequences are SQVTM and ANQGSEA. This CDR3 region has 13 residues. The V and J ends lost 5 bases and 3 bases, in that order; junction bases with no gene match: 5. CDR3 residues: CSVQGARDTEAFF. In DNA, the CDR3 is TGCAGCGTTCAGGGGGCTCGGGACACTGAAGCTTTCTTT. The full variable domain, with the rest looked up from reference TRBV29-1 and TRBJ1-1, is SAVISQKPSRDICQRGTSLTIQCQVDSQVTMMFWYRQQPGQSLTLIATANQGSEATYESGFVIDKFPISRPNLTFSTLTVSNMSPEDSSIYLCSVQGARDTEAFFGQGTRLTVV.

This clone appeared a single time. This sequence joins TRBV5-1 and TRBJ2-1; maybe TRBD1 (6 bases). The CDR3 consists of 16 residues. Deletions cut 4 bases from V and 3 bases from J, with 17 bases between. Germline CDR1 and CDR2: SGHRS and YFSETQ. Here the CDR3 DNA reads TGCGCCAGCAGCCCAAGAAGACAGGAAATCTACAATGAGCAGTTCTTC. This codes for CASSPRRQEIYNEQFF.

The chain couples TRBV30 to TRBJ1-6; TRBD1 might be the D (5 bases). CDR1 and CDR2 (germline): GTSNPN, SVGIG (reference sequence). Trimming took off 2 bases at V and 9 bases at J, with 20 bases between the two ends. This CDR3 comprises 16 residues. CDR3 bases: TGTGCCTGGAGTCCTCGGGGGACCAAAGGGGTTTCACCCCTCCACTTT. It encodes CAWSPRGTKGVSPLHF.

This rearrangement joins TRBV3-1 (or the pseudogene TRBV3-2) to TRBJ1-2; the D gene is possibly TRBD1 (5 bases). CDR1 and CDR2 (germline): LGHDT, YNNKEL (reference sequence). Trimming took 0 bases from V and 4 from J, leaving 15 bases between them. The CDR3 runs to 16 residues. CDR3 residues: CASSQDGGGFSYGYTF. CDR3 nucleotide sequence: TGTGCCAGCAGCCAAGATGGGGGGGGGTTTAGCTATGGCTACACCTTC.

The chain recombines TRBV7-8 with TRBJ1-4; the D is unclear. The germline CDR1 and CDR2 sequences are SGHVS and FQNEAQ. CDR3 size: 16 residues. Deletions cut 5 bases from V and 2 bases from J, with 15 bases between. The CDR3 loop reads CASSTTTPYTNEKLFF. The CDR3 DNA reads TGTGCCAGCAGCACAACGACACCTTATACTAATGAAAAACTGTTTTTT.

The chain employs TRBV18 and TRBJ1-5, with a tentative D call TRBD1 (5 bases). The germline V gene has CDR1 KGHSH and CDR2 LQKENI. The CDR3 sequence is 15 residues long. V was cut by 3 bases and J by 0 bases, with 9 bases left in between. CDR3 in DNA: TGTGCCAGCTCACCCCAAAGGGGTAGCAATCAGCCCCAGCATTTT. Translating gives CASSPQRGSNQPQHF.

This sequence joins TRBV4-1 and TRBJ2-1, with D possibly being TRBD2 (5 bases). This CDR3 spans 15 amino acids. Germline CDR1 reads MGHRA; CDR2 reads YSYEKL. V lost 3 bases and J lost 5, with 14 bases in between. The CDR3 DNA reads as TGCGCCAGCAGCCACCCAACTAGGAGCCACAATGAGCAGTTCTTC. Translation gives CASSHPTRSHNEQFF.

The chain couples TRBV29-1 to TRBJ1-2; no reliable D call. CDR1 is SQVTM and CDR2 is ANQGSEA in the germline V gene. The CDR3 sequence is 15 residues long. V was clipped by 6 bases and J by 6 bases, with 23 bases between them. Here the CDR3 DNA reads TGCAGCGTAACCGCTCGGGGAGGGAGTATTAATGGCTACACCTTC. It codes for CSVTARGGSINGYTF. The full variable domain, its missing parts supplied by reference TRBV29-1 and TRBJ1-2, is SAVISQKPSRDICQRGTSLTIQCQVDSQVTMMFWYRQQPGQSLTLIATANQGSEATYESGFVIDKFPISRPNLTFSTLTVSNMSPEDSSIYLCSVTARGGSINGYTFGSGTRLTVV.